The present T cell receptor beta chain was sequenced within a study of T-cell reconstitution after alpha-beta-depleted transplantation in children. Study-level results: About two months after transplant, alpha-beta T cells reportedly came from several hundred expanded graft clones. It was newly produced T cells that mostly accounted for T-cell counts and diversity one year after transplant. It was surviving recipient T cells and thymic progenitors that gave some patients high TCRbeta diversity at day 60.

This clonotype showed up many times. No antigen is known for it. Unique molecular identifiers were incorporated into the prepared TCRbeta library. MiXCR was run by TCRdb on the PCR reads, yielding one entry per CDR3 protein. The table records about 210,000 distinct CDR3 sequences, approximately 15% of them present only once. This specimen consisted of PBMCs, mostly from graft donor cells, obtained 360 days after TCRalphabeta/CD19-depleted stem cell transplant. The receptor comes from a male patient under 10 years old who had a stem cell transplant for acute lymphoblastic leukemia, so the T cells may come from the graft donor.

In DNA, the CDR3 is TGTGCCAGCAGCCCATCCAGGGGGTACGAGCAGTACTTC. This encodes CASSPSRGYEQYF. The genes are TRBV13 and TRBJ2-7; TRBD1 matches 7 bases. Germline V gives CDR1 PRHDT, CDR2 FYEKMQ (reference sequence). This CDR3 contains 13 residues. Trimming at V came to 5 bases and at J to 4 bases, leaving 5 bases not matched to a gene.